These T cell receptor beta chains were read from a single sample in a study of beta chain features in type 1 diabetes. The assay was immunoSEQ multiplex PCR, and TCRdb's table has in-frame clones only and misses some. The data hold roughly 730,000 clones, with over 10% observed a single time. The sequenced sample was naive CD4+ T cells from blood. All receptors come from a man between 18 and 29 years old with type 1 diabetes. Both conserved end residues are part of each CDR3. A D gene is named only where the DNA matches it firmly. Some rows mark clone size as missing; the rest say once, few, many or name a class of expanded clone.

CDR3aa: CSVEVGRESLLHGYTF
CDR3nt: TGCAGCGTTGAAGTGGGACGGGAAAGCCTCCTCCATGGCTACACCTTC
abundance: NA
v_gene: TRBV29-1
j_gene: TRBJ1-2
len: 16
d_gene: NA

CDR3aa: CASSRTATNEKLFF
CDR3nt: TGTGCCAGCAGCCGGACAGCAACTAATGAAAAACTGTTTTTT
abundance: few
v_gene: TRBV6-1
j_gene: TRBJ1-4
len: 14
d_gene: NA

CDR3aa: CASSPGVAETYEQYF
CDR3nt: TGCGCCAGCAGCCCCGGGGTAGCGGAAACCTACGAGCAGTACTTC
abundance: NA
v_gene: TRBV4-1
j_gene: TRBJ2-7
len: 15
d_gene: NA

CDR3aa: CASRKDVLGFF
CDR3nt: TGTGCCAGCAGAAAGGACGTATTGGGGTTCTTC
abundance: few
v_gene: TRBV6-6
j_gene: TRBJ2-1
len: 11
d_gene: NA

CDR3aa: CAWKGAGDGYTF
CDR3nt: TGTGCCTGGAAAGGGGCAGGGGACGGCTACACCTTC
abundance: few
v_gene: TRBV30
j_gene: TRBJ1-2
len: 12
d_gene: NA

CDR3aa: CASRLGDRPPGYEQYF
CDR3nt: TGTGCAAGTCGCTTAGGGGACAGGCCCCCTGGCTACGAGCAGTACTTC
abundance: few
v_gene: TRBV12-2
j_gene: TRBJ2-7
len: 16
d_gene: NA

CDR3aa: CAINEDPRGTEETQYF
CDR3nt: TGTGCCATCAATGAGGACCCAAGAGGTACGGAAGAGACCCAGTACTTC
abundance: NA
v_gene: TRBV10-3
j_gene: TRBJ2-5
len: 16
d_gene: NA

CDR3aa: CASSLSKIPGNTIYF
CDR3nt: TGTGCCAGCAGTCTCTCAAAAATTCCTGGAAACACCATATATTTT
abundance: NA
v_gene: TRBV27
j_gene: TRBJ1-3
len: 15
d_gene: NA

CDR3aa: CASSATGSSYNSPLHF
CDR3nt: TGTGCCAGCAGTGCGACAGGGAGCTCCTATAATTCACCCCTCCACTTT
abundance: NA
v_gene: TRBV28
j_gene: TRBJ1-6
len: 16
d_gene: TRBD1

CDR3aa: CASSELAGGHNEQFF
CDR3nt: TGTGCCAGCAGTGAACTAGCGGGGGGACACAATGAGCAGTTCTTC
abundance: NA
v_gene: TRBV6-1
j_gene: TRBJ2-1
len: 15
d_gene: TRBD2

CDR3aa: CASSLGQNTGELFF
CDR3nt: TGCGCCAGCAGCCTGGGCCAGAACACCGGGGAGCTGTTTTTT
abundance: few
v_gene: TRBV5-1
j_gene: TRBJ2-2
len: 14
d_gene: NA

CDR3aa: CASSDGLAGLYNEQFF
CDR3nt: TGTGCCAGCAGTGATGGGCTAGCGGGACTCTACAATGAGCAGTTCTTC
abundance: few
v_gene: TRBV25-1
j_gene: TRBJ2-1
len: 16
d_gene: TRBD2

CDR3aa: CASSIGQDIDTQYF
CDR3nt: TGTGCCAGCAGCATAGGACAGGACATAGATACGCAGTATTTT
abundance: NA
v_gene: TRBV5-4
j_gene: TRBJ2-3
len: 14
d_gene: TRBD1